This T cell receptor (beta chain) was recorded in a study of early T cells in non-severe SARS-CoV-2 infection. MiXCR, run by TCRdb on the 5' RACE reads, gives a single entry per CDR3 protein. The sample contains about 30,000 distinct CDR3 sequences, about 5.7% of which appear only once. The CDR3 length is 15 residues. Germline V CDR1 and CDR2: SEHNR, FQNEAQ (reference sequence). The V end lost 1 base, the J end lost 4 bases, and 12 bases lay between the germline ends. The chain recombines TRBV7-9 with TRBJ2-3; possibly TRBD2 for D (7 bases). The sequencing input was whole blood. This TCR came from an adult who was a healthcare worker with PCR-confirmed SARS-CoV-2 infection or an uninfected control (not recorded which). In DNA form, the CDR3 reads TGTGCCAGCAGCTTAGTACGGGGGGCAGCAGATACGCAGTATTTT. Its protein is CASSLVRGAADTQYF.